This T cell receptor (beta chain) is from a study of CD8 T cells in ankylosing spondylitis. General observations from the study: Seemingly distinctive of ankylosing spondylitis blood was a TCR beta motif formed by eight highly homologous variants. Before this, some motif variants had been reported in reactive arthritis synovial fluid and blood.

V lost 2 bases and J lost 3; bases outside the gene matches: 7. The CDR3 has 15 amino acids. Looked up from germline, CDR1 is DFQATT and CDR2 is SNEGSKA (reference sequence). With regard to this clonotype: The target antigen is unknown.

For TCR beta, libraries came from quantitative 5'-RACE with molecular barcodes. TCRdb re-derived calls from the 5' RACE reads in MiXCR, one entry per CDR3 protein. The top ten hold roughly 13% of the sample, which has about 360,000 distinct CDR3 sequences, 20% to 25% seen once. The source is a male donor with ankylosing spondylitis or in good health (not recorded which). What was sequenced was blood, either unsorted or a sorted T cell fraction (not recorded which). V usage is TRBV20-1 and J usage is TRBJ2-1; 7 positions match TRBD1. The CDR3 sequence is CSARRQGWDYNEQFF. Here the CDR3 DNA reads TGCAGTGCTAGAAGACAGGGCTGGGACTACAATGAGCAGTTCTTC.